These 28 T cell receptor beta chains came from one sample sequenced in a study of T-cell memory formation after mild COVID-19. TCRdb reprocessed the 5' RACE reads via MiXCR and lists one record per CDR3 protein. The repertoire holds around 150,000 distinct CDR3 sequences, with about a third as singletons. Sequencing was carried out using PBMCs or a T cell subset sorted from them (not recorded which). Every receptor here comes from an adult woman who had mild COVID-19 (a few samples of this study predate the infection). Cell type and time point are not known.

V is TRBV20-1 and J is TRBJ1-1; no definite D call. Trimming left V 0 bases short and J 5 bases short, with 10 bases between. The CDR3 runs to 13 residues. Germline V CDR1 and CDR2: DFQATT, SNEGSKA (reference sequence). The CDR3 region is CSARDPARTEAFF. CDR3 sequence (DNA): TGCAGTGCTAGAGATCCGGCCAGGACTGAAGCTTTCTTT.

This clonotype was observed a handful of times. V gene TRBV18 combines with J gene TRBJ2-7; 10 bases agree with TRBD1. CDR3 length: 15 residues. Germline V lookup: CDR1 KGHSH, CDR2 LQKENI. Germline trimming cut 3 bases from V and 6 bases from J; bases unmatched to any gene: 8. This CDR3 is CASSPGTGAVGEQYF. The CDR3 coding sequence is TGTGCCAGCTCACCCGGGACAGGGGCAGTGGGCGAGCAGTACTTC.

The chain recombines TRBV12-3 or TRBV12-4 with TRBJ2-1; 7 bases fit TRBD1. Trimming cost V 6 bases and J 8 bases; bases outside gene matches: 13. This CDR3 spans 15 amino acids. The CDR3 loop reads CASSPSGRGGHEQFF. The CDR3, as DNA: TGTGCCAGCAGCCCTTCCGGAAGAGGGGGCCATGAGCAGTTCTTC.

V and J are TRBV2 and TRBJ2-3, with a weak D call TRBD1 (6 bases). The germline V and J ends were trimmed by 6 bases and 6 bases, with 16 bases remaining between them. Germline assignment: CDR1 SNHLY and CDR2 FYNNEI. CDR3 length: 14 residues. CDR3 sequence: CASRVTGLLDTQYF. CDR3 DNA sequence: TGTGCCAGCAGAGTAACAGGGTTGTTGGATACGCAGTATTTT.

This sequence joins TRBV5-4 and TRBJ2-5; tentative D call: TRBD1 (6 bases). Germline V CDR1 and CDR2: SGHNT, YYREEE (reference sequence). V shed 4 bases and J shed 4 bases, with 14 bases lying between them. The CDR3 extends over 14 amino acids. In nucleotides, the CDR3 is TGTGCCAGCAGCCCATCCATAGGGGGAGAGACCCAGTACTTC. Translated: CASSPSIGGETQYF.

The chain uses TRBV7-9 and TRBJ1-1; D unresolved. CDR1 is SEHNR and CDR2 is FQNEAQ in the germline V gene (reference sequence). The V gene lost 4 bases and the J gene lost 10 bases, with 10 bases spanning the gap. The CDR3 is made up of 11 amino acids. CDR3 DNA: TGTGCCAGCAGCTCGGCTTATTCAGCTTTCTTT. Translation: CASSSAYSAFF.

This clonotype was recorded a few times. V usage is TRBV9 and J usage is TRBJ2-7, with a weak D call TRBD2 (5 bases). Per germline, CDR1 SGDLS and CDR2 YYNGEE. V gave up 2 bases and J gave up 3 bases, with 12 bases separating them. This CDR3 comprises 14 residues. Here the CDR3 reads CASSVGPSSYEQYF. The DNA for the CDR3 is TGTGCCAGCAGCGTCGGCCCTAGCAGCTACGAGCAGTACTTC.

This chain connects TRBV2 to TRBJ1-2; no clear D gene. V was clipped by 4 bases and J by 1 base, with 16 bases between them. This CDR3 is built from 16 residues. CDR1 and CDR2 from the germline V gene are SNHLY and FYNNEI. The CDR3 nucleotides are TGTGCCAGCAGTGTCCCTAGGAGGGATTTTAACTATGGCTACACCTTC. Protein: CASSVPRRDFNYGYTF.

In nucleotides, the CDR3 is TGTGCCAGCAGCCAAGAGTGGCCCACCACTAACTATGGCTACACCTTC. It is translated as CASSQEWPTTNYGYTF. This sequence joins TRBV4-2 and TRBJ1-2; no definite D call. CDR1 LGHNA and CDR2 YNFKEQ come from the germline V gene. CDR3 size: 16 residues. Trimming cost V 0 bases and J 0 bases, with 11 bases left between them.

The rearrangement joins TRBV11-3 to TRBJ2-5; possible D gene TRBD2, 6 bases. Trimming took 5 bases from V and 5 from J, leaving 18 bases between them. The germline V gene encodes CDR1 SGHNT and CDR2 YENEEA. The CDR3 runs 15 residues. CDR3 DNA sequence: TGTGCCAGCAGCCCTACGAGGACTACCCCCGAGACCCAGTACTTC. As protein: CASSPTRTTPETQYF.

The chain couples TRBV12-3 or TRBV12-4 to TRBJ2-4; D possibly uses TRBD1 or TRBD2 (5 bases each). Trimming took 6 bases from V and 0 from J, leaving 15 bases between them. CDR3 size: 16 residues. CDR3 DNA: TGTGCCAGCAGCCTCGGGACCTCCTTAGCCAAAAACATTCAGTACTTC. Protein: CASSLGTSLAKNIQYF.

This clonotype was recorded a few times. The chain links TRBV20-1 to TRBJ2-3; 12 bases map to TRBD2. V shed 3 bases, J shed 6 bases, and the junction held 10 bases outside the gene matches. This CDR3 contains 16 residues. Germline assignment: CDR1 DFQATT and CDR2 SNEGSKA (reference sequence). This chain's CDR3 is CSARALAGGGSDTQYF. CDR3 nucleotide sequence: TGCAGTGCTAGGGCACTAGCGGGAGGAGGATCGGATACGCAGTATTTT.

The chain links TRBV12-3 or TRBV12-4 to TRBJ1-1, with 8 bases matching TRBD1. V gave up 5 bases and J gave up 0 bases; unmatched junction bases: 5. The length of the CDR3 is 15 residues. The chain's CDR3 is CASSTRQGMNTEAFF. The CDR3 DNA follows: TGTGCCAGCAGTACCAGACAGGGGATGAACACTGAAGCTTTCTTT.

The rearrangement links TRBV12-3 or TRBV12-4 to TRBJ1-2; D is ambiguous. V shed 1 base and J shed 3 bases, with 6 bases lying between them. The CDR3 covers 13 residues. This CDR3 reads CASSLEGHYGYTF. CDR3 DNA: TGTGCCAGCAGTTTAGAGGGTCACTATGGCTACACCTTC.

This clonotype was counted between two and nine times. The chain couples TRBV7-9 to TRBJ1-1; tentatively, D is TRBD1 (6 bases). CDR1 SEHNR and CDR2 FQNEAQ come from the germline V gene (reference sequence). The CDR3 consists of 13 residues. V was shortened by 1 base and J by 7 bases, with 10 bases between the two germline ends. DNA of the CDR3: TGTGCCAGCAGCTTAGAGACAGGCGGTGAAGCTTTCTTT. Residues: CASSLETGGEAFF.

The rearrangement uses TRBV5-1 and TRBJ2-3; possibly TRBD1 for D (6 bases). CDR1 and CDR2 from the germline V gene are SGHRS and YFSETQ. Trimming shortened V by 0 bases and J by 1 base, and 15 bases separated the two germline ends. This CDR3 has 17 residues. CDR3 DNA: TGCGCCAGCAGCTTGGGCCACCGGGACACCCGCACAGATACGCAGTATTTT. Translating gives CASSLGHRDTRTDTQYF.

V and J are TRBV20-1 and TRBJ2-7; D is unresolved. CDR1 DFQATT and CDR2 SNEGSKA come from the germline V gene (reference sequence). Between the trimmed V and J ends, which lost 3 bases and 4 bases, there was a span of 10 bases. This CDR3 spans 12 amino acids. The CDR3 nucleotides read TGCAGTGCTAGGGGCCGGTTTTACGAGCAGTACTTC. Translation gives CSARGRFYEQYF.

This chain joins TRBV2 and TRBJ2-7, with TRBD2 identical over 10 bases. This CDR3 has 15 amino acids. Germline trimming cut 6 bases from V and 2 bases from J; bases unmatched to any gene: 7. CDR1 is SNHLY, CDR2 FYNNEI, per germline. In DNA, the CDR3 is TGTGCCAGCAGACGTACTAGCGGGGAGACCTACGAGCAGTACTTC. Protein: CASRRTSGETYEQYF.

This clonotype was seen many times. The CDR3 sequence is CASSYPDRGLNTEAFF. Here the CDR3 DNA reads TGTGCCAGCAGTTACCCGGACAGGGGTCTGAACACTGAAGCTTTCTTT. V is TRBV6-6 and J is TRBJ1-1; 9 nucleotides agree with TRBD1. V trimming: 2 bases; J trimming: 0 bases; junction bases outside the gene matches: 4. Looked up from germline, CDR1 is MNHNY and CDR2 is SVGAGI (reference sequence). The CDR3 is 16 amino acids.

This clonotype was recorded a few times. This sequence joins TRBV4-3 and TRBJ2-7; no firm D call. This CDR3 spans 12 amino acids. The germline V and J ends were trimmed by 5 bases and 0 bases, with 5 bases remaining between them. The V gene's germline CDR1 is LGHNA and CDR2 YSLEER. CDR3 amino acids: CASSDPSYEQYF. The DNA for the CDR3 is TGCGCCAGCAGCGATCCCTCCTACGAGCAGTACTTC.

There are many counts of this clonotype. The chain has TRBV7-8 and TRBJ1-5; no clear D. Deletions cut 3 bases from V and 6 bases from J, with 18 bases between. Germline V gene lookup returns CDR1 SGHVS and CDR2 FQNEAQ. The CDR3 covers 16 residues. Written as DNA, the CDR3 is TGTGCCAGCAGCTTCGAGCCAGAAGTTAAAGGTCAGCCCCAGCATTTT. Translating it yields CASSFEPEVKGQPQHF.

J is TRBJ1-1 and V is TRBV7-9; 9 bases are a match to TRBD1. The J segment lost 4 bases and the V segment lost 4 bases, leaving 7 bases of the junction unmatched. The CDR3 loop spans 15 amino acids. Germline V lookup: CDR1 SEHNR, CDR2 FQNEAQ (reference sequence). The CDR3 spells CASSSQGQGGTEAFF. DNA of the CDR3: TGTGCCAGCAGCTCTCAGGGACAGGGAGGCACTGAAGCTTTCTTT.

The chain has TRBV5-1 and TRBJ2-3; no firm D call. Trimming took 4 bases from V and 1 from J, leaving 7 bases between them. The CDR3 length is 13 residues. CDR1 is SGHRS, CDR2 YFSETQ, per germline. CDR3 residues: CASSLPGTDTQYF. CDR3 bases: TGCGCCAGCAGCCTGCCAGGCACAGATACGCAGTATTTT. Looking up the rest from reference TRBV5-1 and TRBJ2-3 gives the full variable domain: KAGVTQTPRYLIKTRGQQVTLSCSPISGHRSVSWYQQTPGQGLQFLFEYFSETQRNKGNFPGRFSGRQFSNSRSEMNVSTLELGDSALYLCASSLPGTDTQYFGPGTRLTVL.

The chain uses TRBV7-9 and TRBJ1-2; TRBD1 matches 9 bases. The CDR3 runs to 14 residues. Trimming at V came to 1 base and at J to 6 bases, leaving 3 bases not matched to a gene. Germline V lookup: CDR1 SEHNR, CDR2 FQNEAQ (reference sequence). The CDR3 sequence is CASSLGGQGDGYTF. The CDR3 DNA reads TGTGCCAGCAGCTTAGGGGGACAGGGAGATGGCTACACCTTC.

This chain links TRBV5-4 with TRBJ2-1; 7 bases fit TRBD2. The V gene's germline CDR1 is SGHNT and CDR2 YYREEE (reference sequence). V shed 5 bases and J 0 bases; nucleotides not matched to a gene: 11. This CDR3 has 17 amino acids. CDR3 in amino acids: CASRDELAMSSYNEQFF. As DNA, the CDR3 is TGTGCCAGCAGGGACGAACTAGCGATGAGCTCCTACAATGAGCAGTTCTTC.

This clonotype was observed a few times. The CDR3 DNA reads as TGTGCCAGCAGCTTGCGCACTAGCAGGGACAATGAGCAGTTCTTC. Translated, it gives CASSLRTSRDNEQFF. This rearrangement joins TRBV7-2 to TRBJ2-1; tentatively, D is TRBD2 (6 bases). This CDR3 is 15 amino acids long. Germline V gene sequence: CDR1 SGHTA, CDR2 FQGNSA. V lost 3 bases, J lost 5 bases, and 14 bases lay in between.

The V gene is TRBV7-6, the J gene TRBJ2-4; 8 bases fit TRBD1. Germline V gene sequence: CDR1 SGHVS, CDR2 FNYEAQ. The CDR3 consists of 15 residues. V dropped 1 base and J dropped 3; count of bases not matched to a gene: 2. CDR3 bases: TGTGCCAGCAGCTTAGGGACAGGGAGCAAAAACATTCAGTACTTC. This sequence encodes CASSLGTGSKNIQYF.

The chain carries TRBV20-1 and TRBJ1-5, with TRBD1 identical over 8 bases. The CDR3 extends over 16 amino acids. The germline V gene has CDR1 DFQATT and CDR2 SNEGSKA (reference sequence). The junction had 7 bases not matched to a gene; V was cut back by 1 base and J by 2 bases. In nucleotides, the CDR3 is TGCAGTGCTAGAGTGTCCCCGGGACAGGGCAATCAGCCCCAGCATTTT. Translated: CSARVSPGQGNQPQHF.